The T cell receptor beta chain described here comes from a study of blood T cell repertoires in COVID-19. Profiling relied on immunoSEQ multiplex PCR, and the TCRdb table lists in-frame clones only, not all of them. The sample lists 130,000 to 150,000 clones; about 80% were seen once. This TCR came from a human donor in a cohort sampled during active COVID-19. Sequencing was carried out using peripheral blood.

CDR3 nucleotide sequence: TGTGCCTGGACCGGGAGGGCTGGCACCGGGGAGCTGTTTTTT. It specifies CAWTGRAGTGELFF. V usage is TRBV30 and J usage is TRBJ2-2; TRBD2 matches at 8 bases. There are 14 residues in the CDR3. Unmatched junction bases numbered 5, after V lost 4 bases and J lost 4 bases. The V gene's germline CDR1 is GTSNPN and CDR2 SVGIG (reference sequence). The full variable domain, in which reference TRBV30 and TRBJ2-2 provide the parts outside the CDR3, is SQTIHQWPATLVQPVGSPLSLECTVEGTSNPNLYWYRQAAGRGLQLLFYSVGIGQISSEVPQNLSASRPQDRQFILSSKKLLLSDSGFYLCAWTGRAGTGELFFGEGSRLTVL.